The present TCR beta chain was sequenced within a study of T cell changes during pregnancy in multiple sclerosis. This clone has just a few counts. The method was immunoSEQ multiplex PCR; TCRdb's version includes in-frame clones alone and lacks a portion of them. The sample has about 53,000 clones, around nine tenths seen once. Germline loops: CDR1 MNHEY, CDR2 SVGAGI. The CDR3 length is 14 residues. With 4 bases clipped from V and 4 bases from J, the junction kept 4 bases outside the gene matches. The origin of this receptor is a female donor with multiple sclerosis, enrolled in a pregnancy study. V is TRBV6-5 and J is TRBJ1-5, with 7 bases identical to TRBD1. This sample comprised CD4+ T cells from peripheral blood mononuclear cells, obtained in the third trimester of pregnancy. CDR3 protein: CASSSGQVNQPQHF. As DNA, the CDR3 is TGTGCCAGCAGTTCCGGACAGGTAAATCAGCCCCAGCATTTT.